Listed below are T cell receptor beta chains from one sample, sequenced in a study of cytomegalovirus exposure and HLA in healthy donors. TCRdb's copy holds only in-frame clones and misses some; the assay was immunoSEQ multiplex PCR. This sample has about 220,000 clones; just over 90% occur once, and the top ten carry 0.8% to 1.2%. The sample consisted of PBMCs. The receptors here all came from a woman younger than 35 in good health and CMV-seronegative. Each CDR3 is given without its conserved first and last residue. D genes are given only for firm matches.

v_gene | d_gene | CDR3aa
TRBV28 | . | ASSPTIVGLDTEAF
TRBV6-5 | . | ASSPSDNRDLLF
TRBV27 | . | ASSPRLDTGELF
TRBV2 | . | ASSPETQGWNEQY
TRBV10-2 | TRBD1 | ASRGQGGRNEQY
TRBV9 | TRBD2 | ASSVDPQRETADTQY
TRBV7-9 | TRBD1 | ASSLRDSYEQY
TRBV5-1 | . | ASSATGSSGNTIY
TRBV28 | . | ASSSTDRSYEQY
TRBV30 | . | AWSVQLPAGAF
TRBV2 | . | ASRTELNTEAF
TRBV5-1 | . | ASSQNYEQY
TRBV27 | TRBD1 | ASSPHRGGIMNTEAF
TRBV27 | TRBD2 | ASREPSGRASDEQF
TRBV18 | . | ASSTTVRGWSYEQY
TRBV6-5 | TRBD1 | ASIAGGYGYT
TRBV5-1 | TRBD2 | ASSLVIAGATDTQY
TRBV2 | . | ASSEVAETQY
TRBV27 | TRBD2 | ASSFRTSDNEQF
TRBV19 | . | ASNGGTGELF
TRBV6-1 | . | ASSEGGGSRQPQH
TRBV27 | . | ASSLWMGDPNEQF
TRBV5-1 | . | ASSTTSPPEQF
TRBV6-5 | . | ASSQRTVSYNEQF
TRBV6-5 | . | ASSVSQGSLYEQY
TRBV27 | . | ASSSITNEKLF
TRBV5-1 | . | ASSWTARNTEAF
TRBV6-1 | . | ASSLTGNTEAF
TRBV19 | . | ASSMTLRNYGYT
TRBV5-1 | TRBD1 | ASSQRQGTEAF
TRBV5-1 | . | ASSLGSRGGSTEAF
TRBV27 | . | ASSSRGTEAF
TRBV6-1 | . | ASSTGYEQY
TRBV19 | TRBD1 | ASTSGGTGGHGYT
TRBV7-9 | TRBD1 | ASSSPKTGAEAF
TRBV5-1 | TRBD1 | ASSSRDREYEQF
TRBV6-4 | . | ASSDLVGDGYT
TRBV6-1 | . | ASSREGSGNTIY
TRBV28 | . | AVEGGAGGYT
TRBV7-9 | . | ASSWTEANEQF
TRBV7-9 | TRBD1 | ASSLGTGFNTEAF
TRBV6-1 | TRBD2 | ASSETSGRAGDEQF
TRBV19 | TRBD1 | ASSPSRGRGKRDTEAF
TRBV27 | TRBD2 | ASSLPRAGTSGLLYEQY
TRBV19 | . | ASSDGGMFGRGYNEQF
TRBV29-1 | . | SAGAEAF
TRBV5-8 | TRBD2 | ASSFSMREGNTQY
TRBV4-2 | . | ASSQVGRMNTEAF
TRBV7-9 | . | ASSPQGTHEQF
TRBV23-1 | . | ASSHSNPTERYGYT
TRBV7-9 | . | ASSLIQANYGYT